Below, 23 T cell receptor beta chains from the same sample are listed, as sequenced in a study of T-cell reconstitution after alpha-beta-depleted transplantation in children. For TCRbeta, the library was prepared with unique molecular identifiers. TCRdb independently ran MiXCR on the PCR reads; one entry per CDR3 protein. The sample carries roughly 670,000 distinct CDR3 sequences, around 13% recorded once. Material: PBMCs, obtained before TCRalphabeta/CD19-depleted stem cell transplant. These receptors originate from a girl aged 2-15 years with congenital amegakaryocytic thrombocytopenia, due to receive a stem cell transplant.

This clonotype was recorded many times. The rearrangement links TRBV5-1 to TRBJ2-1; the match to TRBD2 covers 8 bases. V dropped 2 bases and J dropped 4; count of bases not matched to a gene: 5. The length of the CDR3 is 15 residues. Germline CDR1 and CDR2: SGHRS and YFSETQ. In DNA, the CDR3 is TGCGCCAGCAGCTTTGGGCTAGCGGGTTACAATGAGCAGTTCTTC. It is translated as CASSFGLAGYNEQFF.

This clonotype was detected ten times or more. The genes are TRBV12-3 or TRBV12-4 and TRBJ1-1; no reliable D call. CDR3 size: 14 residues. Between the trimmed V and J ends, which lost 1 base and 8 bases, there was a span of 14 bases. CDR3 DNA: TGTGCCAGCAGTTTAGAGGCCAGAAATACCGAAGCTTTCTTT. Protein sequence: CASSLEARNTEAFF.

This clonotype was observed a few times. The CDR3 DNA reads TGTGCCAGCAGCCAAACGTCTAGCGGATCCTACAATGAGCAGTTCTTC. Protein sequence: CASSQTSSGSYNEQFF. The chain employs TRBV14 and TRBJ2-1; 7 nucleotides line up with TRBD2. Germline CDR1 SGHDN, CDR2 FVKESK. V lost 2 bases to trimming and J lost 1 base; unmatched junction nucleotides: 5. The CDR3 sequence is 16 residues long.

Only a few counts were recorded for this clonotype. CDR3: CATSRDRRGSYEQFF. The CDR3 bases are TGTGCCACCAGCAGAGATAGGCGAGGTAGCTATGAGCAGTTCTTC. V is TRBV15 and J is TRBJ2-1; D not resolved. Germline V gene sequence: CDR1 LNHNV, CDR2 YYDKDF (reference sequence). The CDR3 has 15 amino acids. V was shortened by 0 bases and J by 8 bases, with 14 bases between the two germline ends.

The sample holds many counts of this clonotype. The genes are TRBV20-1 and TRBJ2-1, with D uncertain. This CDR3 is built from 12 residues. Trimming shortened V by 0 bases and J by 4 bases, and 4 bases separated the two germline ends. CDR1 and CDR2 (germline): DFQATT, SNEGSKA (reference sequence). CDR3 sequence: CSARENYNEQFF. In DNA, the CDR3 is TGCAGTGCTAGAGAGAATTACAATGAGCAGTTCTTC.

This clonotype was seen more than once but under ten times. The chain combines TRBV4-1 with TRBJ2-3, with TRBD1 matching over 10 bases. V was clipped by 0 bases and J by 4 bases; unmatched bases: 16. There are 20 residues in the CDR3. Germline values: CDR1 MGHRA, CDR2 YSYEKL. The CDR3 bases are TGCGCCAGCAGCCAAGATTGGACAGGGGGGATAAAGGGGGAGGCAGATACGCAGTATTTT. It encodes CASSQDWTGGIKGEADTQYF.

This sequence joins TRBV4-2 and TRBJ2-1; D possibly corresponds to TRBD1 (5 bases). The CDR3 totals 15 residues. Trimming stripped 6 bases from V and 10 bases from J, with 22 bases between. Germline V gene data show CDR1 as LGHNA and CDR2 as YNFKEQ. The CDR3 here is CASRPNHEAGPEQFF. CDR3 DNA: TGTGCCAGCAGACCAAATCACGAAGCAGGGCCGGAGCAGTTCTTC.

This clonotype showed up just a few times. The V and J genes are TRBV6-5 and TRBJ2-3; maybe TRBD2 (6 bases). V was trimmed by 0 bases and J by 7 bases, leaving 17 bases between them. This CDR3 is built from 16 residues. Germline lookup yields CDR1 MNHEY and CDR2 SVGAGI. The DNA for the CDR3 is TGTGCCAGCAGTTACTCGACTAGGGTTCAGTGGAATACGCAGTATTTT. This sequence encodes CASSYSTRVQWNTQYF.

The genes are TRBV10-2 and TRBJ1-1; no clear D. Germline lookup yields CDR1 WSHSY and CDR2 SAAADI. Trimming removed 7 bases at V and 0 bases at J, with 9 bases between. The CDR3 loop spans 13 amino acids. The CDR3 loop reads CASKGSMNTEAFF. The CDR3 coding sequence is TGCGCCAGCAAGGGATCCATGAACACTGAAGCTTTCTTT.

The gene calls are TRBV20-1 and TRBJ2-7, with 7 bases lining up with TRBD2. Germline loops: CDR1 DFQATT, CDR2 SNEGSKA (reference sequence). This CDR3 has 16 residues. J was trimmed by 1 base and V by 6 bases; bases with no gene match: 15. The CDR3 loop reads CSAVPGLAAISYEQYF. CDR3 nucleotide sequence: TGCAGTGCCGTGCCGGGTCTAGCGGCGATTTCCTACGAGCAGTACTTC.

This clonotype has a count of ten or more. This chain connects TRBV20-1 to TRBJ2-7; 10 bases are a match to TRBD2. This CDR3 comprises 15 residues. Germline V gene lookup returns CDR1 DFQATT and CDR2 SNEGSKA (reference sequence). The J segment lost 5 bases and the V segment lost 0 bases, leaving 7 bases of the junction unmatched. Written as DNA, the CDR3 is TGCAGTGCTAGAGATTTCCAGGGACTAGCGCACGAGCAGTACTTC. It yields the protein CSARDFQGLAHEQYF.

This clonotype appeared a few times. This rearrangement joins TRBV12-3 or TRBV12-4 to TRBJ2-2, with TRBD2 identical over 7 bases. This CDR3 comprises 15 residues. The V segment lost 8 bases and the J segment 0 bases; nucleotides outside the gene matches: 6. The chain's CDR3 is CASDRGRANTGELFF. DNA of the CDR3: TGTGCCAGCGATCGGGGGAGGGCGAACACCGGGGAGCTGTTTTTT.

As for this clonotype: This may stem from a read error, because a much larger clone lies one nucleotide away. J is TRBJ2-7 and V is TRBV2; 15 bases are shared with TRBD2. This CDR3 contains 13 residues. V lost 10 bases, J lost 4 bases, and 2 bases stayed unmatched. The germline V gene encodes CDR1 SNHLY and CDR2 FYNNEI. The CDR3 region has the DNA TGTGCCACCGGGACTAGCGGGAGGTACGAGCAGTACTTC. It codes for CATGTSGRYEQYF.

This sequence joins TRBV4-1 and TRBJ2-3; 10 positions agree with TRBD2. The CDR3 is made up of 21 amino acids. The V and J ends lost 0 bases and 2 bases, in that order; junction bases with no gene match: 17. Germline CDR1 is MGHRA and CDR2 is YSYEKL. Written as DNA, the CDR3 is TGCGCCAGCAGCCAAGACGGGGTAGCGGGAGGTACTTACTACGACACAGATACGCAGTATTTT. Translation: CASSQDGVAGGTYYDTDTQYF.

This clonotype was found many times. The V call is TRBV5-1, the J call TRBJ2-1, with D uncertain. The length of the CDR3 is 13 residues. CDR1 is SGHRS, CDR2 YFSETQ, per germline. V was pared by 1 base and J by 5 bases, with 7 bases between. The CDR3, as DNA: TGCGCCAGCAGCTTGAATGGAAACAATGAGCAGTTCTTC. Encoded protein: CASSLNGNNEQFF.

This clonotype was detected ten times or more. V is TRBV11-1 and J is TRBJ1-2; a weak D match, TRBD1 (5 bases). Germline CDR1 and CDR2: SGHAT and FQDESV (reference sequence). CDR3 size: 16 residues. Trimming took 3 bases from V and 3 from J, leaving 17 bases between them. The CDR3 DNA reads TGTGCCAGCAGCTTTCGCCCGGGACGGAGACACTATGGCTACACCTTC. Translation gives CASSFRPGRRHYGYTF.

The V call is TRBV10-2, the J call TRBJ2-7; D may be TRBD2 (6 bases). CDR1 WSHSY and CDR2 SAAADI come from the germline V gene. The ends were cut back, 7 bases at V and 2 bases at J, with 12 bases in the middle. CDR3 length: 13 amino acids. CDR3 coding DNA: TGCGCCAGCATCGGTAGCGGAACCTACGAGCAGTACTTC. Translated: CASIGSGTYEQYF.

The genes are TRBV5-1 and TRBJ2-5; D perhaps matches TRBD2 (6 bases). The V end lost 6 bases, the J end lost 5 bases, and 17 bases lay between the germline ends. The CDR3 loop spans 14 amino acids. Germline V gene lookup returns CDR1 SGHRS and CDR2 YFSETQ. The CDR3, as DNA: TGCGCCAGCACGCAGCGGGCGGCCCTGGAGACCCAGTACTTC. Amino acids: CASTQRAALETQYF.

About this clonotype: One base away lies a much larger clone, so this may be a sequencing read error. The chain has TRBV20-1 and TRBJ1-2, with TRBD1 identical over 8 bases. Germline CDR1 reads DFQATT; CDR2 reads SNEGSKA (reference sequence). This CDR3 contains 16 residues. The CDR3 region is CSARDRTRDRYYGDTF. DNA for the CDR3: TGCAGTGCTAGAGATCGGACCCGGGACAGGTACTATGGCGACACCTTC.

This chain joins TRBV7-2 and TRBJ2-7; the D call may be TRBD1 or TRBD2 (6 bases each). The V and J ends lost 5 bases and 6 bases respectively, with 17 bases between them. Germline values: CDR1 SGHTA, CDR2 FQGNSA. There are 14 residues in the CDR3. The CDR3 sequence is CASSLWGAQREQYF. The CDR3 DNA is TGTGCCAGCAGCCTCTGGGGGGCCCAACGCGAGCAGTACTTC.

The chain has TRBV15 and TRBJ2-1, with D maybe TRBD2 (6 bases). The V end lost 8 bases, the J end lost 3 bases, and 11 bases lay between the germline ends. The CDR3 sequence is 13 residues long. The germline CDR1 and CDR2 sequences are LNHNV and YYDKDF (reference sequence). The chain's CDR3 is CATRERGYNEQFF. CDR3 DNA sequence: TGTGCCACCCGGGAGAGGGGCTACAATGAGCAGTTCTTC.

The chain joins TRBV7-9 to TRBJ2-5, with 10 bases fitting TRBD2. The CDR3 loop spans 15 amino acids. From germline, CDR1 is SEHNR and CDR2 FQNEAQ (reference sequence). V lost 2 bases and J lost 2; bases outside the gene matches: 2. The CDR3 reads CASSLISGRQETQYF. The CDR3 coding sequence is TGTGCCAGCAGCTTAATTAGCGGGAGGCAAGAGACCCAGTACTTC.

This clonotype was observed a few times. The chain combines TRBV5-1 with TRBJ1-1, with D perhaps TRBD1 (5 bases). Trimming took off 2 bases at V and 6 bases at J, with 14 bases between the two ends. Germline lookup yields CDR1 SGHRS and CDR2 YFSETQ. The CDR3 has 14 amino acids. The CDR3 DNA follows: TGCGCCAGCAGCTTTGGCAGGGCTGTCGCTGAAGCTTTCTTT. It codes for CASSFGRAVAEAFF.